The rows below give T cell receptor beta chains drawn from one sample of a study of blood T cell repertoires in COVID-19. TCRdb's table, derived via immunoSEQ multiplex PCR, lists solely in-frame clones and lacks some. The table includes under 250,000 clones, approximately 83% detected once. The material sequenced was peripheral blood. The source of these receptors is a man aged 50 to 59 with active or convalescent COVID-19. The CDR3 runs from the conserved cysteine through the conserved F or W. The order of the fields is D gene, clone size, V gene, J gene, CDR3 protein, CDR3 DNA. D genes are given only for firm matches. A row's size may be missing; if present it is once, few, many or a size class.

D gene: .; clone size: .; V gene: TRBV6-1; J gene: TRBJ1-6; CDR3 protein: CASSDEYSPLHF; CDR3 DNA: TGTGCCAGCAGTGATGAGTATTCACCCCTCCACTTT
D gene: TRBD1; clone size: .; V gene: TRBV3-1/TRBV3-2; J gene: TRBJ1-1; CDR3 protein: CASSRDRGHPNTFF; CDR3 DNA: TGTGCCAGCAGCCGAGACAGGGGCCACCCTAATACTTTCTTT
D gene: .; clone size: .; V gene: TRBV5-7; J gene: TRBJ2-3; CDR3 protein: CASTKWGEADTQYF; CDR3 DNA: TGTGCCAGCACCAAATGGGGGGAAGCAGATACGCAGTATTTT
D gene: TRBD2; clone size: .; V gene: TRBV7-2; J gene: TRBJ2-7; CDR3 protein: CASSPGGIVYEQYF; CDR3 DNA: TGTGCCAGCAGCCCGGGGGGGATCGTATACGAGCAGTACTTC
D gene: .; clone size: .; V gene: TRBV5-1; J gene: TRBJ2-6; CDR3 protein: CASSLPRLSGANVLTF; CDR3 DNA: TGCGCCAGCAGCTTGCCCCGTCTTTCTGGGGCCAACGTCCTGACTTTC
D gene: .; clone size: .; V gene: TRBV5-1; J gene: TRBJ2-5; CDR3 protein: CASSIGQLGQETQYF; CDR3 DNA: TGCGCCAGCAGCATCGGACAGTTGGGACAAGAGACCCAGTACTTC
D gene: .; clone size: .; V gene: TRBV7-8; J gene: TRBJ1-5; CDR3 protein: CASSLVENQPQHF; CDR3 DNA: TGTGCCAGCAGCTTAGTGGAGAATCAGCCCCAGCATTTT
D gene: TRBD1; clone size: .; V gene: TRBV30; J gene: TRBJ1-6; CDR3 protein: CAWRGDRGDNSPLHF; CDR3 DNA: TGTGCCTGGAGAGGGGACAGGGGAGATAATTCACCCCTCCACTTT
D gene: .; clone size: .; V gene: TRBV27; J gene: TRBJ2-2; CDR3 protein: CASRSRVYTGELFF; CDR3 DNA: TGTGCCAGCAGGTCCAGGGTGTACACCGGGGAGCTGTTTTTT
D gene: TRBD1; clone size: .; V gene: TRBV15; J gene: TRBJ1-6; CDR3 protein: CATSFRTGDSPLHF; CDR3 DNA: TGTGCCACCAGCTTCCGGACAGGGGATTCACCCCTCCACTTT
D gene: .; clone size: .; V gene: TRBV19; J gene: TRBJ1-5; CDR3 protein: CASSLRDFSNQPQHF; CDR3 DNA: TGTGCCAGTAGCCTAAGGGACTTTAGCAATCAGCCCCAGCATTTT
D gene: .; clone size: .; V gene: TRBV19; J gene: TRBJ2-1; CDR3 protein: CASSIEFSYNEQFF; CDR3 DNA: TGTGCCAGTAGTATTGAGTTCTCCTACAATGAGCAGTTCTTC
D gene: .; clone size: .; V gene: TRBV7-8; J gene: TRBJ1-4; CDR3 protein: CASSPYRATNEKLFF; CDR3 DNA: TGTGCCAGCAGCCCTTACAGGGCAACTAATGAAAAACTGTTTTTT
D gene: .; clone size: .; V gene: TRBV3-1/TRBV3-2; J gene: TRBJ1-2; CDR3 protein: CASSQDPDYGYTF; CDR3 DNA: TGTGCCAGCAGCCAAGATCCGGACTATGGCTACACCTTC
D gene: TRBD1; clone size: .; V gene: TRBV18; J gene: TRBJ1-1; CDR3 protein: CASRGQGGNTEAFF; CDR3 DNA: TGTGCCAGCCGAGGACAGGGCGGAAACACTGAAGCTTTCTTT
D gene: .; clone size: .; V gene: TRBV19; J gene: TRBJ2-6; CDR3 protein: CASSIGSGDGANVLTF; CDR3 DNA: TGTGCCAGTAGTATAGGGTCAGGGGATGGGGCCAACGTCCTGACTTTC
D gene: .; clone size: .; V gene: TRBV2; J gene: TRBJ1-1; CDR3 protein: CASKATGPGTEAFF; CDR3 DNA: TGTGCCAGCAAAGCTACAGGGCCAGGAACTGAAGCTTTCTTT
D gene: TRBD1; clone size: .; V gene: TRBV2; J gene: TRBJ2-1; CDR3 protein: CASEGQGVSSYNEQFF; CDR3 DNA: TGTGCCAGCGAGGGACAGGGGGTAAGCTCCTACAATGAGCAGTTCTTC
D gene: .; clone size: .; V gene: TRBV11-2; J gene: TRBJ2-5; CDR3 protein: CASSLDLGAWETQYF; CDR3 DNA: TGTGCCAGCAGCTTAGATCTGGGGGCATGGGAGACCCAGTACTTC
D gene: .; clone size: .; V gene: TRBV10-2; J gene: TRBJ2-3; CDR3 protein: CASSESRVGGTQYF; CDR3 DNA: TGCGCCAGCAGTGAGTCGAGGGTTGGGGGGACGCAGTATTTT
D gene: .; clone size: .; V gene: TRBV9; J gene: TRBJ2-7; CDR3 protein: CASSVEGTQGNEQYF; CDR3 DNA: TGTGCCAGCAGCGTAGAGGGGACACAGGGAAACGAGCAGTACTTC
D gene: .; clone size: .; V gene: TRBV18; J gene: TRBJ1-1; CDR3 protein: CASSPRVDSTEAFF; CDR3 DNA: TGTGCCAGCTCACCAAGGGTTGACAGCACTGAAGCTTTCTTT
D gene: TRBD2; clone size: .; V gene: TRBV3-1/TRBV3-2; J gene: TRBJ2-5; CDR3 protein: CASSQGTSGGRGQETQYF; CDR3 DNA: TGTGCCAGCAGCCAAGGGACTAGCGGGGGGCGGGGCCAAGAGACCCAGTACTTC
D gene: .; clone size: .; V gene: TRBV11-2; J gene: TRBJ1-6; CDR3 protein: CASSLREPYNSPLHF; CDR3 DNA: TGTGCCAGCAGCCTACGGGAGCCCTATAATTCACCCCTCCACTTT
D gene: TRBD1; clone size: .; V gene: TRBV19; J gene: TRBJ1-4; CDR3 protein: CASNDRGGNEKLFF; CDR3 DNA: TGTGCCAGTAACGACAGGGGTGGGAATGAAAAACTGTTTTTT
D gene: .; clone size: .; V gene: TRBV5-4; J gene: TRBJ2-5; CDR3 protein: CASSLSGSGETQYF; CDR3 DNA: TGTGCCAGCAGCTTAAGCGGTTCTGGGGAGACCCAGTACTTC
D gene: .; clone size: .; V gene: TRBV20-1; J gene: TRBJ1-2; CDR3 protein: CSASTQHYGYTF; CDR3 DNA: TGCAGTGCTAGTACACAGCACTATGGCTACACCTTC
D gene: .; clone size: .; V gene: TRBV7-2; J gene: TRBJ1-1; CDR3 protein: CASSRGGTNTEAFF; CDR3 DNA: TGTGCCAGCAGCCGGGGGGGTACAAACACTGAAGCTTTCTTT
D gene: TRBD1; clone size: .; V gene: TRBV5-1; J gene: TRBJ2-1; CDR3 protein: CASRGQGGNEQFF; CDR3 DNA: TGCGCCAGCCGAGGACAGGGGGGCAATGAGCAGTTCTTC
D gene: .; clone size: few; V gene: TRBV7-2; J gene: TRBJ1-4; CDR3 protein: CASSLSGTTNEKLFF; CDR3 DNA: TGTGCCAGCAGCTTATCCGGGACAACTAATGAAAAACTGTTTTTT
D gene: .; clone size: .; V gene: TRBV5-5; J gene: TRBJ2-2; CDR3 protein: CASSDFGRGRAGELFF; CDR3 DNA: TGTGCCAGCAGCGACTTCGGACGGGGAAGGGCCGGGGAGCTGTTTTTT
D gene: .; clone size: .; V gene: TRBV11-2; J gene: TRBJ2-3; CDR3 protein: CASSLNVLRGTDTQYF; CDR3 DNA: TGTGCCAGCAGCTTAAACGTATTAAGGGGTACCGATACGCAGTATTTT
D gene: .; clone size: .; V gene: TRBV18; J gene: TRBJ2-7; CDR3 protein: CASSPGSPGVHEQYF; CDR3 DNA: TGTGCCAGCTCACCCGGATCCCCAGGGGTCCACGAGCAGTACTTC
D gene: .; clone size: .; V gene: TRBV2; J gene: TRBJ1-3; CDR3 protein: CASGDRETGNTIYF; CDR3 DNA: TGTGCCAGCGGAGATCGAGAAACTGGAAACACCATATATTTT
D gene: .; clone size: .; V gene: TRBV19; J gene: TRBJ1-3; CDR3 protein: CASSTNRGGNTIYF; CDR3 DNA: TGTGCCAGTAGTACTAACCGCGGGGGAAACACCATATATTTT
D gene: .; clone size: .; V gene: TRBV5-4; J gene: TRBJ2-7; CDR3 protein: CASSRRPGSYEQYF; CDR3 DNA: TGTGCCTCCTCACGCCGCCCAGGGTCCTACGAGCAGTACTTC
D gene: .; clone size: .; V gene: TRBV14; J gene: TRBJ1-4; CDR3 protein: CASSPDRYEKLFF; CDR3 DNA: TGTGCCAGCAGTCCAGACAGATATGAAAAACTGTTTTTT
D gene: .; clone size: .; V gene: TRBV30; J gene: TRBJ2-5; CDR3 protein: CAWSPDLERETQYF; CDR3 DNA: TGTGCCTGGAGTCCGGACTTAGAGAGGGAGACCCAGTACTTC
D gene: TRBD1; clone size: .; V gene: TRBV3-1/TRBV3-2; J gene: TRBJ2-1; CDR3 protein: CASSALGTGAYNEQFF; CDR3 DNA: TGTGCCAGCAGCGCCCTCGGGACAGGGGCCTACAATGAGCAGTTCTTC
D gene: .; clone size: .; V gene: TRBV5-1; J gene: TRBJ2-2; CDR3 protein: CASSPSLGHTNTGELFF; CDR3 DNA: TGCGCCAGCAGCCCCTCCTTAGGACACACGAACACCGGGGAGCTGTTTTTT
D gene: TRBD1; clone size: once; V gene: TRBV30; J gene: TRBJ2-5; CDR3 protein: CAWSRGQGEETQYF; CDR3 DNA: TGTGCCTGGAGTAGGGGACAGGGGGAAGAGACCCAGTACTTC
D gene: TRBD1; clone size: .; V gene: TRBV5-1; J gene: TRBJ2-1; CDR3 protein: CASSLGQGPNNEQFF; CDR3 DNA: TGCGCCAGCAGCTTGGGACAGGGACCAAACAATGAGCAGTTCTTC
D gene: .; clone size: .; V gene: TRBV7-6; J gene: TRBJ2-3; CDR3 protein: CASSGGGAVSTDTQYF; CDR3 DNA: TGTGCCAGCAGCGGGGGGGGCGCCGTAAGCACAGATACGCAGTATTTT
D gene: .; clone size: .; V gene: TRBV18; J gene: TRBJ1-6; CDR3 protein: CASSPLEGGNSPLHF; CDR3 DNA: TGTGCCAGCTCACCACTAGAGGGAGGTAATTCACCCCTCCACTTT
D gene: .; clone size: .; V gene: TRBV2; J gene: TRBJ1-5; CDR3 protein: CASRRDTNQPQHF; CDR3 DNA: TGTGCCAGCAGAAGGGACACCAATCAGCCCCAGCATTTT
D gene: TRBD1; clone size: .; V gene: TRBV10-3; J gene: TRBJ1-4; CDR3 protein: CATQGADNEKLFF; CDR3 DNA: TGTGCCACCCAGGGGGCCGATAATGAAAAACTGTTTTTT
D gene: TRBD1; clone size: .; V gene: TRBV11-3; J gene: TRBJ2-2; CDR3 protein: CASSPSGGPGELFF; CDR3 DNA: TGTGCCAGCAGCCCCTCAGGGGGCCCCGGGGAGCTGTTTTTT
D gene: .; clone size: many; V gene: TRBV5-4; J gene: TRBJ2-1; CDR3 protein: CASSTGLNNEQFF; CDR3 DNA: TGTGCCAGCAGCACCGGACTAAACAATGAGCAGTTCTTC
D gene: .; clone size: .; V gene: TRBV2; J gene: TRBJ2-3; CDR3 protein: CASSKEARSDTQYF; CDR3 DNA: TGTGCCAGCTCTAAGGAGGCCCGGTCAGATACGCAGTATTTT
D gene: TRBD2; clone size: .; V gene: TRBV3-1/TRBV3-2; J gene: TRBJ2-1; CDR3 protein: CASSQGAGGRRGNEQFF; CDR3 DNA: TGTGCCAGCAGCCAAGGAGCGGGGGGGCGCCGTGGCAATGAGCAGTTCTTC
D gene: TRBD1; clone size: .; V gene: TRBV27; J gene: TRBJ1-2; CDR3 protein: CASSHRPGQGVYGYTF; CDR3 DNA: TGTGCCAGCAGTCACCGCCCAGGACAGGGCGTATATGGCTACACCTTC
D gene: TRBD1; clone size: .; V gene: TRBV6-2/TRBV6-3; J gene: TRBJ2-7; CDR3 protein: CASSFKQGDPSYEQYF; CDR3 DNA: TGTGCCAGCAGTTTCAAGCAGGGGGACCCCTCCTACGAGCAGTACTTC
D gene: .; clone size: .; V gene: TRBV3-1/TRBV3-2; J gene: TRBJ1-4; CDR3 protein: CASSQGTANEKLFF; CDR3 DNA: TGTGCCAGCAGCCAAGGGACAGCGAATGAAAAACTGTTTTTT
D gene: TRBD1; clone size: .; V gene: TRBV9; J gene: TRBJ2-7; CDR3 protein: CASSAAPPGQGAYEQYF; CDR3 DNA: TGTGCCAGCAGCGCAGCCCCACCGGGACAGGGGGCCTACGAGCAGTACTTC
D gene: .; clone size: .; V gene: TRBV5-1; J gene: TRBJ1-1; CDR3 protein: CASSLDRIAEAFF; CDR3 DNA: TGCGCCAGCAGCTTAGATAGAATCGCTGAAGCTTTCTTT